Listed below are T cell receptor beta chains from one sample, sequenced in a study of shared clonotypes between healthy human individuals. The repertoire was sequenced with immunoSEQ multiplex PCR; TCRdb's copy has only in-frame clones and lacks some. The profile covers a few hundred thousand clones, with 95% to 96% appearing a single time and 0.11% taken by the ten largest. The sample comprised naive CD8+ T cells sorted from blood. The receptors were sampled from a woman younger than 45 in good health. Both conserved end residues are part of each CDR3. Fields, in order: clone size, CDR3 length, D gene, V gene, J gene, CDR3 DNA, CDR3 protein. A D gene is named only where the DNA matches it firmly. The size entry is marked missing in some rows and otherwise reads once, few, many or a size class.

clone_size: NA; cdr3_length: 15; d_call: TRBD2; v_call: TRBV5-1; j_call: TRBJ2-7; cdr3_nt: TGCGCCAGCAGCTTGGTTGCGGGAGGGCTCTACGAGCAGTACTTC; cdr3_aa: CASSLVAGGLYEQYF
clone_size: NA; cdr3_length: 15; d_call: TRBD2; v_call: TRBV28; j_call: TRBJ2-1; cdr3_nt: TGTGCCAGCAGTTTTGTGACTAGCGGGGCTAATGAGCAGTTCTTC; cdr3_aa: CASSFVTSGANEQFF
clone_size: NA; cdr3_length: 15; d_call: NA; v_call: TRBV4-1; j_call: TRBJ1-1; cdr3_nt: TGCGCCAGCAGGGCGGGGGTGGTAGGGAACACTGAAGCTTTCTTT; cdr3_aa: CASRAGVVGNTEAFF
clone_size: NA; cdr3_length: 15; d_call: TRBD2; v_call: TRBV7-9; j_call: TRBJ2-3; cdr3_nt: TGTGCCAGCAGCACGCGACTAGCGGGATCAGATACGCAGTATTTT; cdr3_aa: CASSTRLAGSDTQYF
clone_size: NA; cdr3_length: 14; d_call: TRBD2; v_call: TRBV6-5; j_call: TRBJ2-1; cdr3_nt: TGTGCCAGCAGCAATCAAGGACTAGCGGGAGATCGGTTCTTC; cdr3_aa: CASSNQGLAGDRFF
clone_size: NA; cdr3_length: 15; d_call: NA; v_call: TRBV11-2; j_call: TRBJ2-2; cdr3_nt: TGTGCCAGCAGCTTAATCTGGGACCCCACCGGGGAGCTGTTTTTT; cdr3_aa: CASSLIWDPTGELFF
clone_size: NA; cdr3_length: 13; d_call: NA; v_call: TRBV7-9; j_call: TRBJ2-7; cdr3_nt: TGTGCCAGCAGCTTAGGGGTGGTCGCCGAGCAGTACTTC; cdr3_aa: CASSLGVVAEQYF
clone_size: NA; cdr3_length: 15; d_call: NA; v_call: TRBV2; j_call: TRBJ2-7; cdr3_nt: TGTGCCAGCAGTGAATTTTCTGAACTCGCCTACGAGCAGTACTTC; cdr3_aa: CASSEFSELAYEQYF
clone_size: NA; cdr3_length: 15; d_call: NA; v_call: TRBV27; j_call: TRBJ2-4; cdr3_nt: TGTGCCAGCAGTTTTTCAATTTCTCCCAAAAACATTCAGTACTTC; cdr3_aa: CASSFSISPKNIQYF
clone_size: NA; cdr3_length: 14; d_call: TRBD1; v_call: TRBV27; j_call: TRBJ2-1; cdr3_nt: TGTGCCTCCGGGCGGCAGGGGGCCTACAATGAGCAGTTCTTC; cdr3_aa: CASGRQGAYNEQFF
clone_size: NA; cdr3_length: 16; d_call: NA; v_call: TRBV13; j_call: TRBJ2-1; cdr3_nt: TGTGCCAGCAGCTTGGAACCGGGGGTACGATGGGATGAGCAGTTCTTC; cdr3_aa: CASSLEPGVRWDEQFF
clone_size: NA; cdr3_length: 15; d_call: TRBD1; v_call: TRBV7-9; j_call: TRBJ1-2; cdr3_nt: TGTGCCAGCAGCTCGACCAGACAGGGACCTTATGGCTACACCTTC; cdr3_aa: CASSSTRQGPYGYTF
clone_size: NA; cdr3_length: 13; d_call: TRBD1; v_call: TRBV5-5; j_call: TRBJ1-1; cdr3_nt: TGTGCCAGCAGCGCTCGACAGGGCACTGAAGCTTTCTTT; cdr3_aa: CASSARQGTEAFF
clone_size: NA; cdr3_length: 12; d_call: NA; v_call: TRBV29-1; j_call: TRBJ2-1; cdr3_nt: TGCAGCGAAGGAGACAGGAACAATGAGCAGTTCTTC; cdr3_aa: CSEGDRNNEQFF
clone_size: NA; cdr3_length: 14; d_call: TRBD1; v_call: TRBV2; j_call: TRBJ2-7; cdr3_nt: TGTGCCAGCAGGCCGGGACAGCTCTCCTACGAGCAGTACTTC; cdr3_aa: CASRPGQLSYEQYF
clone_size: once; cdr3_length: 14; d_call: NA; v_call: TRBV5-4; j_call: TRBJ1-2; cdr3_nt: TGTGCCAGCAGCCCCGACGGACACCTCTATGGCTACACCTTC; cdr3_aa: CASSPDGHLYGYTF
clone_size: NA; cdr3_length: 15; d_call: TRBD1; v_call: TRBV6-5; j_call: TRBJ1-2; cdr3_nt: TGTGCCAGCAGCAGGGACAGGACGATCTTCTATGGCTACACCTTC; cdr3_aa: CASSRDRTIFYGYTF
clone_size: once; cdr3_length: 11; d_call: NA; v_call: TRBV28; j_call: TRBJ2-7; cdr3_nt: TGTGCCAGCAGTCACTCCAGCGAGCAGTACTTC; cdr3_aa: CASSHSSEQYF
clone_size: NA; cdr3_length: 20; d_call: TRBD1; v_call: TRBV2; j_call: TRBJ1-2; cdr3_nt: TGTGCCAGCAGTGAAGTGGGGACAGGGTCCGATTACTGGGAAAACTATGGCTACACCTTC; cdr3_aa: CASSEVGTGSDYWENYGYTF
clone_size: NA; cdr3_length: 18; d_call: TRBD2; v_call: TRBV28; j_call: TRBJ2-3; cdr3_nt: TGTGCCAGCAGTTTAATCAGAGGTAACGGGAGGGAAACAGATACGCAGTATTTT; cdr3_aa: CASSLIRGNGRETDTQYF
clone_size: NA; cdr3_length: 16; d_call: TRBD2; v_call: TRBV5-5; j_call: TRBJ2-7; cdr3_nt: TGTGCCAGCAGCCCTGGACTAGCGGGAGGTTACTACGAGCAGTACTTC; cdr3_aa: CASSPGLAGGYYEQYF
clone_size: NA; cdr3_length: 14; d_call: NA; v_call: TRBV7-9; j_call: TRBJ1-4; cdr3_nt: TGTGCCAGCTCCTCCCCGGTTTCTAATGAAAAACTGTTTTTT; cdr3_aa: CASSSPVSNEKLFF
clone_size: NA; cdr3_length: 12; d_call: NA; v_call: TRBV27; j_call: TRBJ1-2; cdr3_nt: TGTGCCAGCAGTTTTAAGGGATCAGGCTACACCTTC; cdr3_aa: CASSFKGSGYTF
clone_size: NA; cdr3_length: 15; d_call: TRBD2; v_call: TRBV9; j_call: TRBJ2-5; cdr3_nt: TGTGCCAGCAGTGATCCAACTAGCGGGAGAGAGACCCAGTACTTC; cdr3_aa: CASSDPTSGRETQYF
clone_size: NA; cdr3_length: 13; d_call: NA; v_call: TRBV6-5; j_call: TRBJ1-4; cdr3_nt: TGTGCCAGCCGGGGGGTTTTTGGAGAAAAACTGTTTTTT; cdr3_aa: CASRGVFGEKLFF
clone_size: NA; cdr3_length: 13; d_call: NA; v_call: TRBV15; j_call: TRBJ2-5; cdr3_nt: TGTGCCACCAGCAGCGGGACCCAAGAGACCCAGTACTTC; cdr3_aa: CATSSGTQETQYF
clone_size: once; cdr3_length: 12; d_call: NA; v_call: TRBV9; j_call: TRBJ1-1; cdr3_nt: TGTGCCAGCAGCGCCGGGGTTACTGAAGCTTTCTTT; cdr3_aa: CASSAGVTEAFF